This T cell receptor (beta chain) is drawn from a study of technical replicates of blood from a few donors. From germline, CDR1 is MNHNS and CDR2 SASEGT. There are 14 residues in the CDR3. After removal of 1 base from V and 4 bases from J, the junction contained 0 bases not matched to a gene. Some clones are missing from TCRdb's copy, which holds only in-frame ones; the method was immunoSEQ multiplex PCR. The sample shows about 80,000 clones, over 95% of them seen only once. Source material: T cells isolated from PBMCs. The chain has TRBV6-1 and TRBJ2-1, with 8 positions matching TRBD2. The origin of this receptor is a human donor in good health. As DNA, the CDR3 is TGTGCCAGCAGTGAAGAGCGGGAGTACAATGAGCAGTTCTTC. Protein product: CASSEEREYNEQFF.